This T cell receptor (beta chain) emerged from a study of T cells in Graves' hyperthyroidism and ophthalmopathy (dated by TCRdb to the late 2010s). General notes on the study: Peripheral blood samples were taken at initial diagnosis, before any treatment was given. Prospective prediction of ophthalmopathy was tested in an independent validation cohort consisting of roughly 20 hyperthyroidism patients and more than 15 patients who later progressed to ophthalmopathy. TCR V-J signatures able to tell the groups apart were searched for in a discovery cohort of 100 patients, of whom approximately 40 had Graves' ophthalmopathy and roughly 59 had stable Graves' hyperthyroidism. The paper reports TCR Vbeta CDR3 sequencing of fewer than 150 peripheral blood samples: over 40 ophthalmopathy, over 70 hyperthyroidism and approximately 17 progressor patients. In more than 5 Graves' hyperthyroidism patients, the study also compared T-cell repertoires from thyroid tissue with T-cell repertoires from blood. After blood sampling, hyperthyroidism patients were treated with methimazole at a starting dose of 30 mg daily, and ophthalmopathy patients were treated with high-dose intravenous methylprednisolone. The 95 to 100 discovery patients were randomly split 7:3 into training and test sets. Study-wide conclusions, independent of this receptor: During validation, the model predicted progression to ophthalmopathy a median of approximately 7 months ahead of onset, with approximately 70% sensitivity and more than 72% specificity. Most expanded thyroid clonotypes (frequency above 0.001) were also found in blood, which suggests that blood repertoires may mirror thyroid immune responses. A 13 V-J signature model separated ophthalmopathy from stable hyperthyroidism, with 87.88% sensitivity and about 81% specificity in cross-validation and 80%/75% in testing. Sample size was not statistically predetermined, and blinding of investigators to group allocation was not performed.

This clonotype was counted only a few times. Its antigen remains undetermined. No per-base quality is available; no much larger clone lies one base away. The TCR beta CDR3 regions were amplified from RNA transcripts. The first round of RT-PCR for the TCR CDR3 was performed with the HTBI primer set and the Qiagen OneStep RT-PCR kit. Libraries were constructed in a second round of multiplex PCR, after which size selection and purification were performed. Paired-end sequencing of the libraries was performed with 100 bp reads on an Illumina HiSeq2000. As for how the authors treated the data: SOAPnuke was used to process the raw data, with reads discarded if the reads contained adapters or uncalled bases, had a mean Phred below 15, or lacked an exact constant-primer or identifier match. COPE v1.2.5 was used to merge the high-quality paired reads, and each unique nucleotide sequence was defined as a clonotype. MiTCR v1.1 was used to align the clonotypes against IMGT TRBV, TRBD and TRBJ reference segments. The analysis included only V-J combinations with a frequency above 0.0001, which together covered approximately 99% of the repertoires. The TCS score was defined as the ratio of F50 (clonal expansion) to E x V (chaos), calculated using BLOSUM62-based TCRdist between CDR3 peptides within each V-J. Welch's t-statistics and random forest reduced around 550 V-J features to fewer than 15, which were used in a naive Bayes classifier (R e1071). TCRdb trimmed the raw reads at Q25, called clones with MiXCR and kept productive beta chains. Under each unique CDR3 protein, matching rows form one entry showing the most common genes and DNA. It is TCRdb's table, rather than the study itself, that gives the V and J calls and clone size. In all, the sample holds around 520,000 distinct CDR3 sequences, and about 15% of those were seen once. The ten biggest clones cover roughly 17% of the sample.

A patient counted as having stable Graves' hyperthyroidism if no progression to ophthalmopathy occurred over 18 months of follow-up. The hyperthyroidism patients were between 18 and 65 years old and newly diagnosed, with a disease duration of less than 2 months. Exclusion was applied to patients with uncontrolled infections, other autoimmune diseases, pregnancy or lactation. Diagnoses relied on clinical symptoms, serum thyroxine and TRAb, thyroid ultrasound and orbital computed tomography. Ficoll-Paque density gradient centrifugation was used to isolate PBMCs from around 10 ml of fresh peripheral blood. Total RNA was extracted with Trizol reagent, and quality was checked on an Agilent 2100 Bioanalyzer. The sequence was obtained from a woman in her late teens or twenties with Graves' hyperthyroidism. What was sequenced was blood.

The DNA is as follows: TGCAGTGCTAAGGACAGCGTGTCTGGAAACACCATATATTTT. This gives the protein CSAKDSVSGNTIYF. The chain couples TRBV20-1 to TRBJ1-3; a tentative D call is TRBD1 (6 bases match). The germline V gene (reference sequence) yields DFQATT for CDR1 and SNEGSKA for CDR2. The CDR3 goes from the cysteine to the phenylalanine over 14 residues. The CDR3 DNA has 42 bases and is translated from base 1. Trimming costs V 4 bases and J 1 base, and their ends lie 11 bases apart.